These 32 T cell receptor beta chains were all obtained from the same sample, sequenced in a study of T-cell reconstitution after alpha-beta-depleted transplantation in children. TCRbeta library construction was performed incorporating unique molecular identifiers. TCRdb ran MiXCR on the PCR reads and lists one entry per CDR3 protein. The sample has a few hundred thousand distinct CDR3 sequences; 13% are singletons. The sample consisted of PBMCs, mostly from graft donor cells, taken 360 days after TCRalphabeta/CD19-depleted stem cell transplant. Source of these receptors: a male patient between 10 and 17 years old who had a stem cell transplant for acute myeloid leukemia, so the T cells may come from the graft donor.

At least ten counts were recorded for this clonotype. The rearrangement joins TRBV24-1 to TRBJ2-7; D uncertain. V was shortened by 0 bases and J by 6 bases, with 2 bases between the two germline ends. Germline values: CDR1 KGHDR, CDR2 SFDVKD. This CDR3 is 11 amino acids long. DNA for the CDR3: TGTGCCACCAGTGATTTGCTCGAGCAGTACTTC. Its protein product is CATSDLLEQYF.

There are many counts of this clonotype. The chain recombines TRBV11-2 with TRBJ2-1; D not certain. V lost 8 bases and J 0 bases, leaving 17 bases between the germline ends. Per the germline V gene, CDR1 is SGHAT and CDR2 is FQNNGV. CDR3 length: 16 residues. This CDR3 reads CASGPLLVPSYNEQFF. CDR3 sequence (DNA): TGTGCCAGCGGACCACTTTTAGTCCCCTCCTACAATGAGCAGTTCTTC.

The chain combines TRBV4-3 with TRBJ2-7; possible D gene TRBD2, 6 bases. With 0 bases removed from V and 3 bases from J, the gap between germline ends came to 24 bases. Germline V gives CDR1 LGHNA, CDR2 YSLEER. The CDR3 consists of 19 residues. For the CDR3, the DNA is TGCGCCAGCAGCCAAGAACCCCCAGGAGGGGAAGCGGTCTACTACGAGCAGTACTTC. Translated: CASSQEPPGGEAVYYEQYF.

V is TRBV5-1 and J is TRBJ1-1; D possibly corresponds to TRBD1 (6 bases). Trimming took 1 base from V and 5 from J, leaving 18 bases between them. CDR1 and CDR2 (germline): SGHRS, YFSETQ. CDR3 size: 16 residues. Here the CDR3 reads CASSLSPLGGGTEAFF. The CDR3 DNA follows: TGCGCCAGCAGCTTGTCCCCTTTAGGGGGGGGGACTGAAGCTTTCTTT.

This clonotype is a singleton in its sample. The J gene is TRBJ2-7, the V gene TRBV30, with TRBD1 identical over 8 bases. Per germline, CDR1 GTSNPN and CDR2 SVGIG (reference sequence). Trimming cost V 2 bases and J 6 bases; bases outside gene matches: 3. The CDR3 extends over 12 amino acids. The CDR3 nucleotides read TGTGCCTGGAGTCAGGGGGCTCGCGAGCAGTACTTC. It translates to CAWSQGAREQYF.

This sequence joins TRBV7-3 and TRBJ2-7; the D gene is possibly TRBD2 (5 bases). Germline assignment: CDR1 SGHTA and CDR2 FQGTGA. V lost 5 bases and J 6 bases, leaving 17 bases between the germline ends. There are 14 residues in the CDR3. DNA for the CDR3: TGTGCCAGCAGCCCTGGACTCCCCGGCTCCGAGCAGTACTTC. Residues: CASSPGLPGSEQYF. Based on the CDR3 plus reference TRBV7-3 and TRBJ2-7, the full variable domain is GAGVSQTPSNKVTEKGKYVELRCDPISGHTALYWYRQSLGQGPEFLIYFQGTGAADDSGLPNDRFFAVRPEGSVSTLKIQRTERGDSAVYLCASSPGLPGSEQYFGPGTRLTVT.

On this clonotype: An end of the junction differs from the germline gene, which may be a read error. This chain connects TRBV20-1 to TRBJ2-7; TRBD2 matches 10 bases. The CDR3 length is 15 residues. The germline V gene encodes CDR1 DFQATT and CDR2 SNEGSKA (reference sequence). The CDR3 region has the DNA TGCAGTACTAGAGCCTCTAGCGGGAGTTCCTACGAGCAGTACTTC. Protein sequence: CSTRASSGSSYEQYF.

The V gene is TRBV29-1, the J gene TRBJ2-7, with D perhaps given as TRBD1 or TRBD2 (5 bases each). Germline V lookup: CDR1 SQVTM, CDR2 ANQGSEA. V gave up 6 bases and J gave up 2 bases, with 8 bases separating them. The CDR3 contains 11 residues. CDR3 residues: CSVSGPYEQYF. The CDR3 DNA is TGCAGCGTCTCGGGGCCCTACGAGCAGTACTTC.

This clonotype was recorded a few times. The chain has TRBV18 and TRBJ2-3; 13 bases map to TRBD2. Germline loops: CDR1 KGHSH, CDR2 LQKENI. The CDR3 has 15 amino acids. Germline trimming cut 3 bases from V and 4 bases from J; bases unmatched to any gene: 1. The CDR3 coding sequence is TGTGCCAGCTCACCGGGACTAGCGGGACCAGATACGCAGTATTTT. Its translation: CASSPGLAGPDTQYF.

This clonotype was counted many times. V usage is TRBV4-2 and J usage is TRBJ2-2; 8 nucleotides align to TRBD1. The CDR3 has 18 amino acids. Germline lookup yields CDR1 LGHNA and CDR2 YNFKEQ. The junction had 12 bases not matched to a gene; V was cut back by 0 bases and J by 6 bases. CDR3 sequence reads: CASSQDPPDRERAGELFF. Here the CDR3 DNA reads TGTGCCAGCAGCCAAGATCCCCCGGACAGGGAGAGAGCCGGGGAGCTGTTTTTT.

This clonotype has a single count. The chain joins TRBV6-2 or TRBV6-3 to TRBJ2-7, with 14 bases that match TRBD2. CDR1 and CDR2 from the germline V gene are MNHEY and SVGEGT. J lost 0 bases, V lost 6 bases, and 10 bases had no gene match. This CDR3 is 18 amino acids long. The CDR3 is CASSNGLAGGPFSYEQYF. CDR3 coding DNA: TGTGCCAGCAGCAACGGACTAGCGGGAGGTCCCTTCTCCTACGAGCAGTACTTC.

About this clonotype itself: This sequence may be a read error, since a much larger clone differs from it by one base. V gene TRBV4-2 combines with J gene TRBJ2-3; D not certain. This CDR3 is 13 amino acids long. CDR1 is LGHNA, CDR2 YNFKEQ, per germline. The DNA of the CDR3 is TGTGCCAGCAGCCAACTCATCACAAATACGCAGTATTTT. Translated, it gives CASSQLITNTQYF.

The CDR3 is CASSPKQGQETQYF. CDR3 sequence (DNA): TGTGCCAGCTCACCGAAGCAGGGGCAAGAGACCCAGTACTTC. The chain joins TRBV18 to TRBJ2-5; tentative D call: TRBD1 (6 bases). In germline, CDR1 is KGHSH, CDR2 LQKENI. This CDR3 is built from 14 residues. Trimming removed 3 bases at V and 2 bases at J, with 10 bases between.

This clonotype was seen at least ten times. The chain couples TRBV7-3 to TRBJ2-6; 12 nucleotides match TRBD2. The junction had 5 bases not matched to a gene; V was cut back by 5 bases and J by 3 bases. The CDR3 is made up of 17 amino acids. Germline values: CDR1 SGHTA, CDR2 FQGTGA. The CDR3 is CASSQTSGRGGANVLTF. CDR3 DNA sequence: TGTGCCAGCAGCCAGACTAGCGGGAGAGGTGGGGCCAACGTCCTGACTTTC.

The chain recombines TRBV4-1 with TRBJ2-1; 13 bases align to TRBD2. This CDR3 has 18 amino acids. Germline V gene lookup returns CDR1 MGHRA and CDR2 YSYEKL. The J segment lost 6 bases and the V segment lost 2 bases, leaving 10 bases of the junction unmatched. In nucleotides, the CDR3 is TGCGCCAGCAGCCAACCTCGGACTAGCGGGAGCCTCGGCAATGAGCAGTTCTTC. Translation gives CASSQPRTSGSLGNEQFF.

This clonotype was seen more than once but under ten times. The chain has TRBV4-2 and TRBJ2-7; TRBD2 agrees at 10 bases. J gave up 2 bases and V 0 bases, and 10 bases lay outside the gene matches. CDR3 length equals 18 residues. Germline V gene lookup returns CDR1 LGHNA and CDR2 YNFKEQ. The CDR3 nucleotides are TGTGCCAGCAGCCAAGAAAGGCTAGCGGGAGAACTAACCTACGAGCAGTACTTC. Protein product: CASSQERLAGELTYEQYF.

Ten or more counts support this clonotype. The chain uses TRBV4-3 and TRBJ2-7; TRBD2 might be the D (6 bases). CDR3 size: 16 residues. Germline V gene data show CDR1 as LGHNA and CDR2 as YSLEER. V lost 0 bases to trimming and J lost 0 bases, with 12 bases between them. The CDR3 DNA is TGCGCCAGCAGCCAAGATCGCGGGGTGTACTCCTACGAGCAGTACTTC. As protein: CASSQDRGVYSYEQYF.

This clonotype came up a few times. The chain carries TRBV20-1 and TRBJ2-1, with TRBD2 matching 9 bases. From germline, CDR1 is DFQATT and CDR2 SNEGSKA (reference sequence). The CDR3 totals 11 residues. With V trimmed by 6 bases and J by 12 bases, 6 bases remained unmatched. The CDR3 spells CSATLAGPQFF. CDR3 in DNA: TGCAGTGCCACCCTAGCGGGACCGCAGTTCTTC.

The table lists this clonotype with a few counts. The CDR3 sequence: CASSESLFRGKKRPYNEQFF. The CDR3 DNA follows: TGTGCCAGCAGTGAAAGCCTCTTTAGGGGGAAGAAGAGACCGTACAATGAGCAGTTCTTC. The J gene is TRBJ2-1, the V gene TRBV2; D possibly corresponds to TRBD1 (6 bases). Germline V lookup: CDR1 SNHLY, CDR2 FYNNEI. Trimming removed 2 bases at V and 4 bases at J, with 27 bases between. This CDR3 comprises 20 residues. Drawing the rest from reference TRBV2 and TRBJ2-1, the complete variable domain is EPEVTQTPSHQVTQMGQEVILRCVPISNHLYFYWYRQILGQKVEFLVSFYNNEISEKSEIFDDQFSVERPDGSNFTLKIRSTKLEDSAMYFCASSESLFRGKKRPYNEQFFGPGTRLTVL.

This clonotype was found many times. As DNA, the CDR3 is TGTGCGGGCGGAGCGGGGGTTTCAGATACGCAGTATTTT. It yields the protein CAGGAGVSDTQYF. The chain couples TRBV6-6 to TRBJ2-3, with 8 bases lining up with TRBD2. The CDR3 runs 13 residues. The germline V gene encodes CDR1 MNHNY and CDR2 SVGAGI (reference sequence).

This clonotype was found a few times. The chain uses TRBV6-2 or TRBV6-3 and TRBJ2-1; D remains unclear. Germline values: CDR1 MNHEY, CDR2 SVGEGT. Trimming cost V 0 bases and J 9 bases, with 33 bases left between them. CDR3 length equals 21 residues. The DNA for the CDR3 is TGTGCCAGCAGTTACTCACCTTGCGTACCGTTAGAGAGACCCCTATATTGTGAGCAGTTCTTC. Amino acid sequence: CASSYSPCVPLERPLYCEQFF.

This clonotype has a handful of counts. The CDR3 DNA is TGTGCCAGCAGTCCCCCGGGTGCCTTTTACAATGAGCAGTTCTTC. Protein: CASSPPGAFYNEQFF. The rearrangement joins TRBV12-3 or TRBV12-4 to TRBJ2-1; no clear D gene. Trimming took 5 bases from V and 4 from J, leaving 15 bases between them. The CDR3 has 15 residues.

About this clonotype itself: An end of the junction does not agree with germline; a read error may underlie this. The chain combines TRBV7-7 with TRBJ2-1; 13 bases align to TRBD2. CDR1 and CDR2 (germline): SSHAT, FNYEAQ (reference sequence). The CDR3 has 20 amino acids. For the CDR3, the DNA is TGTGCTAGCAGCTCCGGACTAGCGGGAGCCTCCGTCGTGGCCTACAATGAGCAGTTCTTC. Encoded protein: CASSSGLAGASVVAYNEQFF.

CDR3 amino acids: CASSLVGGISYEQYF. DNA for the CDR3: TGTGCCAGCAGCTTAGTAGGCGGGATTTCCTACGAGCAGTACTTC. The V call is TRBV7-6, the J call TRBJ2-7; D perhaps matches TRBD2 (6 bases). Trimming left V 1 base short and J 1 base short, with 11 bases between. Germline V gene data show CDR1 as SGHVS and CDR2 as FNYEAQ. The CDR3 runs to 15 residues.

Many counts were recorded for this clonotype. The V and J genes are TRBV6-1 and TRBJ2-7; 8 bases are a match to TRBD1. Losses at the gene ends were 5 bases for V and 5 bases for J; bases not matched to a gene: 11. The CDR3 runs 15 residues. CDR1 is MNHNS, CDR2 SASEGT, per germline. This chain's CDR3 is CASSQARGRLDEQYF. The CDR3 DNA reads TGTGCCAGCAGTCAGGCCAGGGGGCGCCTAGACGAGCAGTACTTC.

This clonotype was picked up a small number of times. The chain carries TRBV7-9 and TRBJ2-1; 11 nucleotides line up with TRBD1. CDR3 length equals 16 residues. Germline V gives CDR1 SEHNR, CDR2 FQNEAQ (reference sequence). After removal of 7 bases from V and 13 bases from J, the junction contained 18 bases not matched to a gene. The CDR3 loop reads CASIDIYRGGQGVQFF. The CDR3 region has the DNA TGTGCCAGCATCGACATCTACCGCGGGGGACAGGGGGTTCAGTTCTTC.

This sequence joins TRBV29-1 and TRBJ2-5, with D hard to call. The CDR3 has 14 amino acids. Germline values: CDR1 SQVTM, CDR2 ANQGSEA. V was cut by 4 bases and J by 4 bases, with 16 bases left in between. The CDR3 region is CSVVRQDWVETQYF. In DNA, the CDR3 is TGCAGCGTTGTACGGCAGGATTGGGTAGAGACCCAGTACTTC.

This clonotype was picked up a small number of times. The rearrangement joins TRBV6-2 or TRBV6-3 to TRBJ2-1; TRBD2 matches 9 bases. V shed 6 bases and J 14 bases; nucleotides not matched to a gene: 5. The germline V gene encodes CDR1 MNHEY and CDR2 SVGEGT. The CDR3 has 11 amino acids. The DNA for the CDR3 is TGTGCCAGCAGACGGGCGGGGGGGGAGTTCTTC. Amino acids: CASRRAGGEFF.

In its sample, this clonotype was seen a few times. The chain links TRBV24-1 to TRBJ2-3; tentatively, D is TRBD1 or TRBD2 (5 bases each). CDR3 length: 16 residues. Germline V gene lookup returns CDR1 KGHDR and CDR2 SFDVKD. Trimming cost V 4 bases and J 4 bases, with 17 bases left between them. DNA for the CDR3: TGTGCCACCAGTGACTCGGGACGCATCCGCGCAGATACGCAGTATTTT. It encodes CATSDSGRIRADTQYF.

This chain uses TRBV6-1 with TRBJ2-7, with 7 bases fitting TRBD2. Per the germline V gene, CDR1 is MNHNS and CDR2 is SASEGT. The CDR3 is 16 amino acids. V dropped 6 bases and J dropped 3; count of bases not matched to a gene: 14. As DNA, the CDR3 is TGTGCCAGCAGAAATTACCGCCGGACTAGTAACTACGAGCAGTACTTC. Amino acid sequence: CASRNYRRTSNYEQYF.

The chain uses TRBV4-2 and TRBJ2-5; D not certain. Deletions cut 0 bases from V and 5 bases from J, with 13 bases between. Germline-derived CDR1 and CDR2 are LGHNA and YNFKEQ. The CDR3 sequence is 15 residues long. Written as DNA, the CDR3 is TGTGCCAGCAGCCAAGATACAGTATCTGGTGAGACCCAGTACTTC. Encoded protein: CASSQDTVSGETQYF.

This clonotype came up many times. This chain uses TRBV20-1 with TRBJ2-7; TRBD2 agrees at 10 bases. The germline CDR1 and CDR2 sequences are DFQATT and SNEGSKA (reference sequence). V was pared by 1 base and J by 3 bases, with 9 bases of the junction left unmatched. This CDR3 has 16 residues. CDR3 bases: TGCAGTGCTAGAGGGGGTATGCTAGCGGGAGTCTACGAGCAGTACTTC. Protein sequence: CSARGGMLAGVYEQYF.